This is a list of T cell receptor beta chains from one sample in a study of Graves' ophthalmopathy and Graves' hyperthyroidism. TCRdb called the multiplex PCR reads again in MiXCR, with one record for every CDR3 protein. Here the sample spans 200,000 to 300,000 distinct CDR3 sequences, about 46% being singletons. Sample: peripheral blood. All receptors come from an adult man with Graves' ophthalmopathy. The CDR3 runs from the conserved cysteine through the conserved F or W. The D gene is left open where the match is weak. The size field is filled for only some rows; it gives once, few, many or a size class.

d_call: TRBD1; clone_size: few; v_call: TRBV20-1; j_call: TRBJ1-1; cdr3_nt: TGCAGTGCACCGGGACAGGGTAACACTGAAGCTTTCTTT; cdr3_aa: CSAPGQGNTEAFF
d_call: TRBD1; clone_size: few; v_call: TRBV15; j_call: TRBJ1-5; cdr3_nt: TGTGCCACCAGCAGAGGAGGGGGCGGGCGAAGTCAGCCCCAGCATTTT; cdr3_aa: CATSRGGGGRSQPQHF
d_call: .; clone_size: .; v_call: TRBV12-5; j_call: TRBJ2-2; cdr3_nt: TGTGCTAGTGGTTTGGTACGAGGGGGGGGCGGGGAGCTGTTTTTT; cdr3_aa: CASGLVRGGGGELFF
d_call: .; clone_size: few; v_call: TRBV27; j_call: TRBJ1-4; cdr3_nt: TGTGCCAGCAGTGATGGGCAGCTTAATGAAAAACTGTTTTTT; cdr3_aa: CASSDGQLNEKLFF
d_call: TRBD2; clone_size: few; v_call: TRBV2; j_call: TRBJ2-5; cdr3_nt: TGTGCCAGCAGACCACTTGGCGGGGGTCCACAAGAGACCCAGTACTTC; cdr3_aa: CASRPLGGGPQETQYF
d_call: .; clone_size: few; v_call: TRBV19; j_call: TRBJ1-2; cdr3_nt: TGTGCCAGTAGTATGGGACAAGATAGATATGGCTACACCTTC; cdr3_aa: CASSMGQDRYGYTF
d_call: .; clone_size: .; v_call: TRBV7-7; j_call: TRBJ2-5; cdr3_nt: TGTGCTAGCAGCTTAGATGGAGGGCCCCGAGAGACCCAGTACTTC; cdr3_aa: CASSLDGGPRETQYF
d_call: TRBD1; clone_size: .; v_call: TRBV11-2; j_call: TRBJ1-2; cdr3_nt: TGTGCCAGCAGCCGCAGATGGGACAGATCTGACTATGGCTACACCTTC; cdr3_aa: CASSRRWDRSDYGYTF
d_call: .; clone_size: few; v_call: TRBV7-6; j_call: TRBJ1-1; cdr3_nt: TGTGCCAGCAGCTTAGAAGTGTGGGACAATGGAAGAGCTGAAGCTTTCTTT; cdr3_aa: CASSLEVWDNGRAEAFF
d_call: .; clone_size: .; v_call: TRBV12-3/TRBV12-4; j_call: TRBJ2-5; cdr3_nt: TGTGCCAGCAGCGCCGGGGTGGACCAAGAGACCCAGTACTTC; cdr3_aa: CASSAGVDQETQYF
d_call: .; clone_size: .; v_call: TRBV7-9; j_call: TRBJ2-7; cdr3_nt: TGTGCCAGCAGCTTAGCGGGGGGGCGGACCTACGAGCAGTACTTC; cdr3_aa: CASSLAGGRTYEQYF
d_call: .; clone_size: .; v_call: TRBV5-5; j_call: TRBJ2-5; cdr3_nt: TGTGCCACCCGCCTGGGACAAGAAGAGACCCAGTACTTC; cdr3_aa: CATRLGQEETQYF
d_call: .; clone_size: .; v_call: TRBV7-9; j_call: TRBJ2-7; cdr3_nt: TGTGCCAGCAGCTTAGACTTCGAGCAGTACTTC; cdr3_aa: CASSLDFEQYF
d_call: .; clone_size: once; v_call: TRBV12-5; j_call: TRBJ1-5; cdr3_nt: TGTGCTAGTGGACGGAAACACGGGGATTATAGCAATCAGCCCCAGCATTTT; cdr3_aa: CASGRKHGDYSNQPQHF
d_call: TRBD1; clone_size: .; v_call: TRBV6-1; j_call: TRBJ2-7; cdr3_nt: TGTGCCAGCAGCCCCGGGCGGGACAGGACTTGGGACGAGCAGTACTTC; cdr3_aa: CASSPGRDRTWDEQYF
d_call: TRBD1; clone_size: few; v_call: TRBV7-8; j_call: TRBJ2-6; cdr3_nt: TGTGCCAGCAGCTTAGTGACAGGGGGCTCTGGGGCCAACGTCCTGACTTTC; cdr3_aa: CASSLVTGGSGANVLTF
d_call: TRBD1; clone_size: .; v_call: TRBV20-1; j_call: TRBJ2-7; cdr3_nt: TGCAGTGCTAGAGACCGTACCGGGACAGGGGGCTACGAGCAGTACTTC; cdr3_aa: CSARDRTGTGGYEQYF
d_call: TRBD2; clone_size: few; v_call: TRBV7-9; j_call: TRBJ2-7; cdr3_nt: TGTGCCAGCAGCTTAGCTAGCGGGAGCTCCTACGAGCAGTACTTC; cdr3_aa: CASSLASGSSYEQYF
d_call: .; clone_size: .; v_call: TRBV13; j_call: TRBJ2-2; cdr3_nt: TGTGCCAGCAGCTATCGTACGTTTTCCCACACCGGGGAGCTGTTTTTT; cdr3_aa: CASSYRTFSHTGELFF
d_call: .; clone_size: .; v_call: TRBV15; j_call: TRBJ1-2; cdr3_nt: TGTGCCACCAGCAGACCGAGCGGGAGAGGGTATGGCTACACCTTC; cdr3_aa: CATSRPSGRGYGYTF
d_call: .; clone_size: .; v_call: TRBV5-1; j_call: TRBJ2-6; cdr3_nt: TGCGCCAGCACACCAGAGGACTTACCGATCTCTGGGGCCAACGTCCTGACTTTC; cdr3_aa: CASTPEDLPISGANVLTF
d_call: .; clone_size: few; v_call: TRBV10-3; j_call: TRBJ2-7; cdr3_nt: TGTGCCATCAGTGGACTAGTCGGGCGTTACGAGCAGTACTTC; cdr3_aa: CAISGLVGRYEQYF
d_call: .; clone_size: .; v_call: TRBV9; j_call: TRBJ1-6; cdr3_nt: TGTGCCAGCAGCGTAGGAGGGAGGGGGTCACCCCTCCACTTT; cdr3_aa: CASSVGGRGSPLHF
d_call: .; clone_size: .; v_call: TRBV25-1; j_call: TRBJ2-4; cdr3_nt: TGTGCCAGCAGTGAATATGACATTCAGTACTTC; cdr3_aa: CASSEYDIQYF
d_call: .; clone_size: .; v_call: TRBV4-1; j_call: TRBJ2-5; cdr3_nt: TGCGCCAGCAGCCGTAAAGGGTACGATCGGGAGACCCAGTACTTC; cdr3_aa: CASSRKGYDRETQYF
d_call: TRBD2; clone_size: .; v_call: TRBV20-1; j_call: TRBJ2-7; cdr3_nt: TGCAGCCATGTAGGACTAGCGTGGTACGAGCAGTACTTC; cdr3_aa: CSHVGLAWYEQYF
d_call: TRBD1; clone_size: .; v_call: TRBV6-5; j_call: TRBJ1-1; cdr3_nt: TGTGCCAGCAGTCGGTGGGACAGAACTGAAGCTTTCTTT; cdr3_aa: CASSRWDRTEAFF
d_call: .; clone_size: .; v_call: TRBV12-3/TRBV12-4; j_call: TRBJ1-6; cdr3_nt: TGTGCCAGCAGCTACCGACGGGTTAATTCACCCCTCCACTTT; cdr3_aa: CASSYRRVNSPLHF
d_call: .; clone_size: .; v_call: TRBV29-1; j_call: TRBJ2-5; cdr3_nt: TGCAGCGCTGATCGCGGGATCTCGGAGACCCAGTACTTC; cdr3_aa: CSADRGISETQYF